This paragraph reports one T cell receptor beta chain. CDR3 length equals 12 residues. J gave up 4 bases and V 6 bases, and 4 bases lay outside the gene matches. The germline V gene encodes CDR1 SQVTM and CDR2 ANQGSEA. The data belong to a study of T-cell reconstitution after alpha-beta-depleted transplantation in children. The TCRbeta library incorporated unique molecular identifiers. From the PCR reads, TCRdb called clonotypes with MiXCR, one entry per CDR3 protein. The sample contains 420,000 or so distinct CDR3 sequences, 11% of which appear only once. Sequences were derived from PBMCs from the stem cell graft donor, sampled from the stem cell graft. The source of this sequence is a human donor who donated a stem cell graft to a child with acute myeloid leukemia. The rearrangement uses TRBV29-1 and TRBJ2-5; 8 bases align to TRBD2. CDR3 DNA sequence: TGCAGCGTCGGGGGGGCCAGAGAGACCCAGTACTTC. Protein: CSVGGARETQYF. The full variable domain, its missing parts supplied by reference TRBV29-1 and TRBJ2-5, is SAVISQKPSRDICQRGTSLTIQCQVDSQVTMMFWYRQQPGQSLTLIATANQGSEATYESGFVIDKFPISRPNLTFSTLTVSNMSPEDSSIYLCSVGGARETQYFGPGTRLLVL.